This T cell receptor beta chain was sequenced in a study of T-cell memory formation after mild COVID-19. TCRdb recomputed calls from the 5' RACE reads with MiXCR, one row per CDR3 protein. The sample gives some 190,000 distinct CDR3 sequences, roughly 18% of which show up once; 2% to 3% is in the top ten. Germline assignment: CDR1 MGHRA and CDR2 YSYEKL. The CDR3 has 15 residues. With V trimmed by 2 bases and J by 5 bases, 9 bases remained unmatched. This clonotype came up many times. The V call is TRBV4-1, the J call TRBJ2-7; 7 nucleotides align to TRBD1. Sequencing input: PBMCs or a T cell subset sorted from them (not recorded which). The receptor comes from an adult woman who had mild COVID-19 (a few samples of this study predate the infection). Cell type and time point are not known. The CDR3 is CASSQQGQPWDEQYF. Written as DNA, the CDR3 is TGCGCCAGCAGCCAACAGGGACAGCCGTGGGACGAGCAGTACTTC.